These 14 T cell receptor beta chains share one sample of origin, sequenced in a study of preoperative IRX-2 immunotherapy in early breast cancer. This sample's treatment: preoperative locoregional IRX-2 cytokine immunotherapy. Sequenced by immunoSEQ multiplex PCR; TCRdb stores in-frame clones only, minus some. This sample has approximately 20,000 clones, with 85% found just once. The sample consisted of lymph node tissue, taken after IRX-2 immunotherapy. These receptors were taken from a human donor with breast cancer.

The CDR3 protein is CASSNRGYEQYF. The CDR3 DNA is TGTGCCAGCAGCAACAGGGGCTACGAGCAGTACTTC. This chain joins TRBV6-8 and TRBJ2-7; 7 positions agree with TRBD1. Germline V gene sequence: CDR1 MNHGY, CDR2 SAAAGT. The length of the CDR3 is 12 residues. V lost 6 bases to trimming and J lost 3 bases; unmatched junction nucleotides: 2.

V is TRBV6-8 and J is TRBJ2-7; TRBD2 aligns across 7 bases. Trimming removed 4 bases from V and 0 bases from J; junction bases left unmatched: 9. Germline V lookup: CDR1 MNHGY, CDR2 SAAAGT. This CDR3 spans 16 amino acids. CDR3 bases: TGTGCCAGCAGTTCCCCGGGGAGCGGGAACTCCTACGAGCAGTACTTC. This translates into CASSSPGSGNSYEQYF.

This chain connects TRBV28 to TRBJ1-4; 7 bases map to TRBD1. After removal of 10 bases from V and 8 bases from J, the junction contained 22 bases not matched to a gene. This CDR3 has 17 amino acids. Germline assignment: CDR1 MDHEN and CDR2 SYDVKM. The CDR3: CAISEGGGVPPWEKLFF. In DNA, the CDR3 is TGTGCCATCTCGGAGGGAGGGGGCGTTCCCCCATGGGAAAAACTGTTTTTT.

The chain uses TRBV19 and TRBJ2-1, with TRBD1 as a possible D gene (6 bases). CDR3 length: 15 residues. The germline V and J ends were trimmed by 8 bases and 7 bases, with 21 bases remaining between them. Per the germline V gene, CDR1 is LNHDA and CDR2 is SQIVND (reference sequence). The CDR3 nucleotides are TGTGCCAGTTCCTCTTTTGAGACAGGTTCGAATGAGCAGTTCTTC. Protein: CASSSFETGSNEQFF.

The chain couples TRBV11-3 to TRBJ2-1, with D maybe TRBD2 (5 bases). Trimming removed 2 bases from V and 9 bases from J, with 20 bases in between. The CDR3 covers 16 residues. Looked up from germline, CDR1 is SGHNT and CDR2 is YENEEA. Here the CDR3 reads CASSLLGHSAGGEQFF. The CDR3 coding sequence is TGTGCCAGCAGCTTATTGGGCCACTCGGCAGGAGGTGAGCAGTTCTTC. The full variable domain, completed using reference TRBV11-3 and TRBJ2-1, is EAGVVQSPRYKIIEKKQPVAFWCNPISGHNTLYWYLQNLGQGPELLIRYENEEAVDDSQLPKDRFSAERLKGVDSTLKIQPAELGDSAVYLCASSLLGHSAGGEQFFGPGTRLTVL.

The gene calls are TRBV19 and TRBJ2-5, with D possibly TRBD1 on 5 matching bases. The ends were cut back, 6 bases at V and 8 bases at J, with 13 bases in the middle. This CDR3 comprises 12 residues. Per the germline V gene, CDR1 is LNHDA and CDR2 is SQIVND (reference sequence). CDR3 nucleotide sequence: TGTGCCAGTAGGGGGCTGGCAGATACCCAGTACTTC. Its translation is CASRGLADTQYF.

The chain joins TRBV6-8 to TRBJ2-2; D is tentatively TRBD1 or TRBD2 (5 bases each). The CDR3 runs to 13 residues. Germline loops: CDR1 MNHGY, CDR2 SAAAGT. Deletions cut 4 bases from V and 7 bases from J, with 10 bases between. The DNA of the CDR3 is TGTGCCAGCAGTTTTAGGGGAGTCGGGGAGCTGTTTTTT. This translates into CASSFRGVGELFF.

V gene TRBV6-8 combines with J gene TRBJ1-6, with D perhaps TRBD1 (5 bases). There are 14 residues in the CDR3. The V gene lost 2 bases and the J gene lost 10 bases, with 12 bases spanning the gap. Germline assignment: CDR1 MNHGY and CDR2 SAAAGT. The CDR3 nucleotides read TGTGCCAGCAGTTACGGGCAGGGTCGATCACCCCTCCACTTT. It specifies CASSYGQGRSPLHF.

The chain couples TRBV27 to TRBJ1-3; D gene ambiguous. CDR3 length equals 14 residues. Trimming removed 0 bases at V and 4 bases at J, with 7 bases between. CDR1 MNHEY and CDR2 SMNVEV come from the germline V gene (reference sequence). CDR3 residues: CASSLSGLGNTIYF. The CDR3 nucleotides read TGTGCCAGCAGTTTATCCGGTTTAGGAAACACCATATATTTT.

The gene calls are TRBV28 and TRBJ1-5; TRBD1 matches at 8 bases. The trim removed 4 bases at V and 5 bases at J, leaving 10 bases unmatched. The CDR3 length is 16 residues. In germline, CDR1 is MDHEN, CDR2 SYDVKM. The CDR3 loop reads CASSSYGTGVDQPQHF. CDR3 bases: TGTGCCAGCAGTTCTTACGGGACAGGCGTAGATCAGCCCCAGCATTTT.

This chain uses TRBV5-1 with TRBJ2-2; 8 nucleotides match TRBD1. This CDR3 region has 14 residues. Germline V CDR1 and CDR2: SGHRS, YFSETQ. V lost 0 bases to trimming and J lost 6 bases; unmatched junction nucleotides: 1. The CDR3 protein is CASSLDRGSGELFF. CDR3 coding DNA: TGCGCCAGCAGCTTGGACAGGGGGTCCGGGGAGCTGTTTTTT.

The chain recombines TRBV6-8 with TRBJ2-7; TRBD1 matches 9 bases. Germline V CDR1 and CDR2: MNHGY, SAAAGT. V was pared by 3 bases and J by 0 bases, with 3 bases of the junction left unmatched. This CDR3 spans 15 amino acids. CDR3 residues: CASSYAGQGSYEQYF. Here the CDR3 DNA reads TGTGCCAGCAGTTATGCGGGACAGGGCTCCTACGAGCAGTACTTC.

This clone was seen a few times. The chain recombines TRBV29-1 with TRBJ1-2; TRBD1 is a possible D gene (6 bases). This CDR3 has 13 amino acids. Germline loops: CDR1 SQVTM, CDR2 ANQGSEA. The V gene lost 8 bases and the J gene lost 8 bases, with 21 bases spanning the gap. In DNA form, the CDR3 reads TGCAGCACATCACAGGACAGTAATCGGGGCTACACCTTC. Translated: CSTSQDSNRGYTF.

This clone appeared a few times. The gene calls are TRBV19 and TRBJ1-4, with D perhaps TRBD1 (6 bases). This CDR3 has 13 amino acids. V was pared by 9 bases and J by 4 bases, with 12 bases between. Germline V gene sequence: CDR1 LNHDA, CDR2 SQIVND (reference sequence). The CDR3 is CASATGDNEKLFF. CDR3 nucleotide sequence: TGTGCCAGCGCGACAGGTGATAATGAAAAACTGTTTTTT.